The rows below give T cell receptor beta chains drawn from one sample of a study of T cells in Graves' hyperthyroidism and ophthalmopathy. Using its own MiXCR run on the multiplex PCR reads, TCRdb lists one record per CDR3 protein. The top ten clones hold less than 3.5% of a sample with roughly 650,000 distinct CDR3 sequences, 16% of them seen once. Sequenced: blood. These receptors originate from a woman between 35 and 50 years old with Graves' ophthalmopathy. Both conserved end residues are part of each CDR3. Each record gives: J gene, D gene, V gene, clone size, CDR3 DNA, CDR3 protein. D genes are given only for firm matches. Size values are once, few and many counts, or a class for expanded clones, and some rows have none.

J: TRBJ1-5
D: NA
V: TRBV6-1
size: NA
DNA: TGTGCCAGCAGTTCGGGACACGGGATTTTAAGTCAGCCCCAGCATTTT
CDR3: CASSSGHGILSQPQHF

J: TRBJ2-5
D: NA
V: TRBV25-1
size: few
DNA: TGTGCCAGCATGGGGGCTAGTTTAACCCAGTACTTC
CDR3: CASMGASLTQYF

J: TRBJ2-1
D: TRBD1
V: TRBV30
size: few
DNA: TGTGCCTGGGCGACAGGGATGGGGAATGAGCAGTTCTTC
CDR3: CAWATGMGNEQFF

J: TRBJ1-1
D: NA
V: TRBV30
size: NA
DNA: TGTGTCTGGAGTCTCGGCAGGGCTTCCGAAGCTTTCTTT
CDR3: CVWSLGRASEAFF

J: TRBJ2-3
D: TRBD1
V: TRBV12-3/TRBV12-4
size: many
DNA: TGTGCCAGCAGGCAGGGGGCCCACGCAGATACGCAGTATTTT
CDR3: CASRQGAHADTQYF

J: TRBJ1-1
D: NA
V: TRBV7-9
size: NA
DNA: TGTGCCAGCAGCTATGGGGGGAGTGAAGCTTTCTTT
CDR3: CASSYGGSEAFF

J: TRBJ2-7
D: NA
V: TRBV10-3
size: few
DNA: TGTGCCATCAGTGAAGAGGGGGTCGAGCAGTACTTC
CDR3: CAISEEGVEQYF

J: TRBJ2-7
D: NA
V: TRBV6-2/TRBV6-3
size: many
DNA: TGTGCCAGCACCACGCTCGTGGGAGCCCCCTACGAGCAGTACTTC
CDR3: CASTTLVGAPYEQYF

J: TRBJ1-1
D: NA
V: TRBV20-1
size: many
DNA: TGCAGTGCTAGAGGCTACTCTAACACTGAAGCTTTCTTT
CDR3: CSARGYSNTEAFF

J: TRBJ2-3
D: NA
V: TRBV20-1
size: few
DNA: TGCAGTGCTACAGCGGCCACAGATACGCAGTATTTT
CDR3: CSATAATDTQYF

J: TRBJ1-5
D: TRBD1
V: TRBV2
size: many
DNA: TGTGCCAGCCAAAAAGCAGGGGGGCCCCAGCATTTT
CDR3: CASQKAGGPQHF

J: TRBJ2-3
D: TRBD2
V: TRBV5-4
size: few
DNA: TGTGCCAGCAGCCCGAGCGGGGGCCTTAGCACAGATACGCAGTATTTT
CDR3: CASSPSGGLSTDTQYF

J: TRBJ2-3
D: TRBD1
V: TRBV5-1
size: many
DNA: TGCGCCAGCAGCTTGGTACAGGGGGGCACAGATACGCAGTATTTT
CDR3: CASSLVQGGTDTQYF

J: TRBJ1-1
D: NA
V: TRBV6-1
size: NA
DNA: TGTGCCAGCAGACAGGGTTTGGAGGCTTTCTTT
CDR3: CASRQGLEAFF

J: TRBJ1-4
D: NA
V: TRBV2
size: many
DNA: TGTGCCAGCACCACCGGGACAACTAATGAAAAACTGTTTTTT
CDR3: CASTTGTTNEKLFF

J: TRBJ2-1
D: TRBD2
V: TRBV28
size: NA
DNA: TGTGCCAGCAGTTTATCACTAGCGGGAGTCTATGAGCAGTTCTTC
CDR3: CASSLSLAGVYEQFF

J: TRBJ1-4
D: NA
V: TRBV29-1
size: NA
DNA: TGCAGCGTTGAAGTACAGAATAATGAAAAACTGTTTTTT
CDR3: CSVEVQNNEKLFF

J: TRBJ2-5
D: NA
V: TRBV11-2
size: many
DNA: TGTGCCAGCAGACTTGCCGGGACTGGCTCATTCGAGACCCAGTACTTC
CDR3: CASRLAGTGSFETQYF

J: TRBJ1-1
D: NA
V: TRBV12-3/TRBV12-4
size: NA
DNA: TGTGCCAGCAGTTTATTTGTGGATTTTGAAGCTTTCTTT
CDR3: CASSLFVDFEAFF

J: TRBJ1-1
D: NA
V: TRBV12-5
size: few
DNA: TGTGCTAGTGTCCTAGGTTGGGGGGGCACTGAAGCTTTCTTT
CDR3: CASVLGWGGTEAFF

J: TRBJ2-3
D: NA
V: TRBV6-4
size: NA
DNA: TGTGCCAGCAGTGGGGGGGACGCAGATACGCAGTATTTT
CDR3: CASSGGDADTQYF

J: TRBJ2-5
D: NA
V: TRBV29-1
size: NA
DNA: TGCAGCGTTGGGGGGGCAGGGGCTCAAGAGACCCAGTACTTC
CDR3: CSVGGAGAQETQYF

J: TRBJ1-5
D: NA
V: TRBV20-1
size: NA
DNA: TGCAGTGCAACAGGGTTAGGTCAGCCCCAGCATTTT
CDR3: CSATGLGQPQHF

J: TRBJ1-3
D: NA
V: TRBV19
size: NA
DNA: TGTGCCAGTAGTATTCTAGGGACAACAAGCTCTGGAAACACCATATATTTT
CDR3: CASSILGTTSSGNTIYF

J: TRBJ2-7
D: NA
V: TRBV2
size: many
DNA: TGTGCCAGCGCAAGGCCTCCGTTCTACGAGCAGTACTTC
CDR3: CASARPPFYEQYF

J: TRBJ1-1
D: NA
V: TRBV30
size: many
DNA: TGTGCCTGGAGCCGCCAGCGGAACACTGAAGCTTTCTTT
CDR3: CAWSRQRNTEAFF

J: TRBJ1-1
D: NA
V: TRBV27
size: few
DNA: TGTGCCAGCAGTCCAAGGTGGCACACACGGCCCCTCCTCACTGAAGCTTTCTTT
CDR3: CASSPRWHTRPLLTEAFF

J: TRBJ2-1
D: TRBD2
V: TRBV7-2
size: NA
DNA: TGTGCCAGCAGCTGGGGGGGACTAGCGGGAGGGAGCTCCTACAATGAGCAGTTCTTC
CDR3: CASSWGGLAGGSSYNEQFF

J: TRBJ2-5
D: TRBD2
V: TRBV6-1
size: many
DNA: TGTGCCAGCAGCCGCGCGGGTAGCGGGAGTTGGATATATGGGGAGACCCAGTACTTC
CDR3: CASSRAGSGSWIYGETQYF

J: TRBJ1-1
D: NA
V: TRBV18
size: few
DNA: TGTGCCAGCTCACCAAGTCCCACAGGGCCCAACACTGAAGCTTTCTTT
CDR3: CASSPSPTGPNTEAFF

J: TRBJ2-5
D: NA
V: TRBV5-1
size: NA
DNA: TGCGCCAGCAGTGGCCTGGGCTACAAAGAGACCCAGTACTTC
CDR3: CASSGLGYKETQYF

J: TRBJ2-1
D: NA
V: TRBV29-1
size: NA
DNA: TGCAGCGTTGAGTGGGTCCTCGGCTGGAATGAGCAGTTCTTC
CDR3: CSVEWVLGWNEQFF

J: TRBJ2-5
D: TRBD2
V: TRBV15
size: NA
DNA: TGTGCCACCAGCAGACGGGGGGGCCTCGGGACCCAGTACTTC
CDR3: CATSRRGGLGTQYF

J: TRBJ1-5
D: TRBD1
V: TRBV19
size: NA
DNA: TGTGCCAGTAGTCAGGGGGCGGCTCAGCCCCAGCATTTT
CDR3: CASSQGAAQPQHF

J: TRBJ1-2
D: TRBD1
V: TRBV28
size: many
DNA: TGTGCCAGCAGTCTAAACGGTTCTCAAAGACAGGGGCGCAACTATGGCTACACCTTC
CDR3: CASSLNGSQRQGRNYGYTF

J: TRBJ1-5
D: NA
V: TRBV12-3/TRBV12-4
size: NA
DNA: TGTGCCAGCAGTTCCGGATCAGGGATACAACAGCCCCAGCATTTT
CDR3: CASSSGSGIQQPQHF

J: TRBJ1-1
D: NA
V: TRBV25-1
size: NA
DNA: TGTGCCAGCAGTGACCACAGCATGAACACTGAAGCTTTCTTT
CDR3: CASSDHSMNTEAFF

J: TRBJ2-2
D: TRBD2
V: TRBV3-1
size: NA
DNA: TGTGCCAGCAGCGGTAGTTGGGGGGGGACGAACACCGGGGAGCTGTTTTTT
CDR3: CASSGSWGGTNTGELFF

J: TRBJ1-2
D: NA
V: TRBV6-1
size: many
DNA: TGTGCCAGCACCAAGGACAGTAACTATGGCTACACCTTC
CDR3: CASTKDSNYGYTF

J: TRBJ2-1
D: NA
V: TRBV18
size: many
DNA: TGTGCCAGCTCACCACCGGGCTCCCGGGGCCCTTACAATGAGCAGTTCTTC
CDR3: CASSPPGSRGPYNEQFF

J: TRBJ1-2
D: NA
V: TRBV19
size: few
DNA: TGTGCCAGTAGTGGCCTATACACGGACTATGGCTACACCTTC
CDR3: CASSGLYTDYGYTF

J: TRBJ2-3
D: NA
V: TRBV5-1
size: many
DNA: TGCGCCAGCAGACCGGACAAGGGGATCCCTAGCACAGATACGCAGTATTTT
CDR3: CASRPDKGIPSTDTQYF

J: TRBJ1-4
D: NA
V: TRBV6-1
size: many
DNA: TGTGCCAGCAGGATCGGCGGAGGGGGTCATGAAAAACTGTTTTTT
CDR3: CASRIGGGGHEKLFF

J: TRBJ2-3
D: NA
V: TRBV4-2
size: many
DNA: TGTGCCAGCAGCGTCCCAGGGGAAGATACGCAGTATTTT
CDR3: CASSVPGEDTQYF

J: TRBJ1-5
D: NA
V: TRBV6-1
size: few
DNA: TGTGCCAGCAGTGACAGGATTTGGGGCAATCAGCCCCAGCATTTT
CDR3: CASSDRIWGNQPQHF

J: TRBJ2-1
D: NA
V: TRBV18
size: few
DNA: TGTGCCAGCAGCCAAGCCGCGGGGGCGAATGAGCAGTTCTTC
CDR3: CASSQAAGANEQFF

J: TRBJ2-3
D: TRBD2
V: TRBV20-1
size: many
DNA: TGCAGTGCCCTGCGCGGGAGGTTGTGGGGAGATACGCAGTATTTT
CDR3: CSALRGRLWGDTQYF

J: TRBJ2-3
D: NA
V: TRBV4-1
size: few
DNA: TGCGCCAGCAGCCAAGGAATTCGGGGTTCGGGCACAGATACGCAGTATTTT
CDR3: CASSQGIRGSGTDTQYF

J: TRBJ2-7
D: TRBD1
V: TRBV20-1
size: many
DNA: TGCAGTGCTAGAGGGACAGGGGAGATTAACGAGCAGTACTTC
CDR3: CSARGTGEINEQYF

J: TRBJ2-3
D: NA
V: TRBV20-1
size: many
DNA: TGCAGTGCTAGAGATGAGAGGACAGACCTCACAGATACGCAGTATTTT
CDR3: CSARDERTDLTDTQYF

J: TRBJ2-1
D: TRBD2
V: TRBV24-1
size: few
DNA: TGTGCCACCAGTGATCTTACCGGGACTAGCGGATACAATGAGCAGTTCTTC
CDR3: CATSDLTGTSGYNEQFF

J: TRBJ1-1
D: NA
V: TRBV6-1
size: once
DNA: TGTGCCAGCAGTGCCCGCAGGGAGACCATTGAAGCTTCCTTT
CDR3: CASSARRETIEASF